These 24 T cell receptor beta chains came from one sample sequenced in a study of CD8+ T cells in alopecia areata. Once RNA had been extracted, it was reverse transcribed into cDNA to act as the sequencing template. Here immunoSEQ multiplex PCR was the method, and the copy in TCRdb shows in-frame clones only, minus some. The specimen gives around 100,000 clones without singletons; the ten biggest hold 20%. The material sequenced was lesional skin. The origin of the receptors is a C3H/HeJ mouse with alopecia areata. MHC haplotype of the mouse line: H2-k.

Note on this clone: Gene names are the mouse ones. CDR3 residues: CAWSRDWGDYAEQFF. The sequenced CDR3 bases are TGTGCCTGGAGCCGGGACTGGGGCGACTATGCT. V is TRBV31 and J is TRBJ2-1; 10 bases line up with TRBD2. The read finishes 4 residues shy of the CDR3 end, and the germline J gene is used to complete it. This CDR3 comprises 15 residues. CDR1 is GKSSPN and CDR2 is SITVG in the germline V gene. The V gene end was trimmed by 3 bases and the J gene end by 2 bases; junction bases not matched to a gene: 4.

A few counts support this clone. The listed genes are named as in mouse. The CDR3 end falls 4 residues outside the read, so it is completed with the germline J gene. V is TRBV13-3 and J is TRBJ1-2; TRBD1 matches at 10 bases. V shed 3 bases, J shed 1 base, and the junction held 6 bases outside the gene matches. The CDR3 runs to 16 residues. CDR1 and CDR2 (germline): NNHDY, SYVADS. Incomplete CDR3 DNA: TGTGCCAGCAGTGGGAGGGGACAGGGGAGAAACTCC. Translation: CASSGRGQGRNS. In full, the CDR3 is CASSGRGQGRNSDYTF.

A word on this clone: TCRdb's protein and the translated DNA diverge at residue 14; the protein reported here is the translation of the DNA. Mouse gene names apply. The CDR3 goes on 3 residues after the read ends, and that part is filled in from the germline J gene. The V call is TRBV13-3, the J call TRBJ1-3; possible D gene TRBD1, 6 bases. The CDR3 runs to 17 residues. The germline CDR1 and CDR2 sequences are NNHDY and SYVADS. V lost 3 bases to trimming and J lost 0 bases, with 16 bases between them. The chain's CDR3 is CASSGPDRPYSGNTLYF. Partial CDR3 DNA: TGTGCCAGCAGTGGCCCCGACAGGCCGTATTCTGGAAATACG.

This clone was counted only a few times. The gene names given are mouse names. The read comes to an end 4 residues before the CDR3 does, leaving the germline J gene to fill in the end. The chain couples TRBV19 to TRBJ2-5, with unresolved D. Germline V lookup: CDR1 FNHDT, CDR2 SITEND (reference sequence). This CDR3 has 12 residues. Trimming took off 9 bases at V and 0 bases at J, with 8 bases between the two ends. CDR3 protein: CATQNNQDTQYF. CDR3 DNA, as far as it was read: TGTGCCACCCAGAATAACCAAGAC. The whole variable domain, remainder taken from reference TRBV19 and TRBJ2-5, is GGIITQTPKFLIGQEGQKLTLKCQQNFNHDTMYWYRQDSGKGLRLIYYSITENDLQKGDLSEGYDASREKKSSFSLTVTSAQKNEMAVFLCATQNNQDTQYFGPGTRLLVL.

This clone was seen more than once but under ten times. Germline and genes: mouse. The CDR3 end lies 4 residues beyond the end of the read and is filled in from the germline J gene. This chain connects TRBV13-2 to TRBJ2-5, with a weak D call TRBD2 (5 bases). The CDR3 contains 14 residues. Germline assignment: CDR1 NNHNN and CDR2 SYGAGS (reference sequence). This chain's CDR3 is CASGELEREDTQYF. The sequenced part of the CDR3 DNA is TGTGCCAGCGGGGAACTGGAGAGGGAAGAC.

About this clone itself: Gene and germline names: mouse. The read terminates 4 residues before the CDR3 end, so the remaining end is supplied by the germline J gene. The chain couples TRBV13-3 to TRBJ2-3; no definite D call. The CDR3 covers 14 residues. CDR1 NNHDY and CDR2 SYVADS come from the germline V gene. The V and J ends lost 0 bases and 2 bases respectively, with 7 bases between them. The CDR3 is CASSDGDNAETLYF. The part of the CDR3 DNA that was read is TGTGCCAGCAGTGATGGTGACAATGCAGAA.

The table lists this clone with a few counts. Gene names are mouse gene names. The sequenced fragment ends 4 residues before the CDR3 boundary, so the rest is inferred from the germline J gene. The gene calls are TRBV13-3 and TRBJ2-3; 8 bases line up with TRBD1. The germline V gene encodes CDR1 NNHDY and CDR2 SYVADS. This CDR3 is built from 14 residues. J gave up 0 bases and V 5 bases, and 2 bases lay outside the gene matches. Partial CDR3 DNA: TGTGCCAGCAGGACAGGGGTTAGTGCAGAA. It specifies CASRTGVSAE. The entire CDR3 protein is CASRTGVSAETLYF.

This clone has more than one count but fewer than ten. These gene names are mouse names. With the read ending 4 residues before the CDR3 end, the germline J gene is used to fill in that end. The chain couples TRBV13-3 to TRBJ1-2; D is possibly TRBD1 (6 bases). The V gene's germline CDR1 is NNHDY and CDR2 SYVADS. The CDR3 has 13 amino acids. CDR3 sequence reads: CASSEQGRSDYTF. The CDR3 DNA, read in part, is TGTGCCAGCAGTGAACAGGGAAGGTCC.

As regards this clone: Gene names denote mouse genes. The CDR3 goes on 4 residues after the read ends, and that part is filled in from the germline J gene. V and J are TRBV13-3 and TRBJ2-7; the D gene is possibly TRBD2 (5 bases). Looked up from germline, CDR1 is NNHDY and CDR2 is SYVADS. The V end was cut by 0 bases, the J end by 0 bases, with 10 bases between. The length of the CDR3 is 15 residues. Incomplete CDR3 DNA: TGTGCCAGCAGTGATGAAAGTGGGGTCTCCTAT. Protein sequence: CASSDESGVSY. The entire CDR3 is CASSDESGVSYEQYF.

As to this clone: Germline and genes: mouse. The CDR3 extends 4 residues past the end of the read, so its final part is completed from the germline J gene. The chain uses TRBV19 and TRBJ1-2, with D maybe TRBD1 (5 bases). From germline, CDR1 is FNHDT and CDR2 SITEND (reference sequence). Between the trimmed V and J ends, which lost 2 bases and 2 bases, there was a span of 10 bases. CDR3 length equals 14 residues. Incomplete CDR3 DNA: TGTGCCAGCAGTATGGGGGGAGGGAACTCC. Translated, it gives CASSMGGGNS. The full CDR3 sequence reads CASSMGGGNSDYTF. The full variable domain, completed using reference TRBV19 and TRBJ1-2, is GGIITQTPKFLIGQEGQKLTLKCQQNFNHDTMYWYRQDSGKGLRLIYYSITENDLQKGDLSEGYDASREKKSSFSLTVTSAQKNEMAVFLCASSMGGGNSDYTFGSGTRLLVI.

This clone was seen a handful of times. The genes and germline here are from mouse. CDR3 sequence reads: CTCSAAVGTANSDYTF. CDR3 DNA (partial): TGCACCTGCAGTGCAGCGGTCGGGACAGCAAACTCC. The J gene is TRBJ1-2, the V gene TRBV1, with 7 positions matching TRBD1. Read data end 4 residues before the CDR3 end; the end is taken from the germline J gene. The germline CDR1 and CDR2 sequences are NSQYPW and LRSPGD (reference sequence). The CDR3 length is 16 residues. After removal of 1 base from V and 0 bases from J, the junction contained 5 bases not matched to a gene.

On this clone itself: Gene labels here are mouse ones. The read gets to within 4 residues of the CDR3 end, and the germline J gene fills in the rest. The gene calls are TRBV31 and TRBJ1-2; TRBD1 agrees at 7 bases. The CDR3 length is 13 residues. Germline assignment: CDR1 GKSSPN and CDR2 SITVG. The V segment lost 0 bases and the J segment 4 bases; nucleotides outside the gene matches: 2. CDR3 DNA (partial): TGTGCCTGGAGTCTAGAGGGGGCCTCC. Amino acid sequence: CAWSLEGAS. Given in full, the CDR3 is CAWSLEGASDYTF.

On this clone itself: Any gene name here is a mouse gene name. The CDR3 end lies 4 residues beyond the end of the read and is filled in from the germline J gene. V gene TRBV19 combines with J gene TRBJ1-4; 11 nucleotides match TRBD1. CDR1 FNHDT and CDR2 SITEND come from the germline V gene (reference sequence). The CDR3 totals 14 residues. CDR3 sequence: CASSMDRGPERLFF. CDR3 DNA (partial): TGTGCCAGCAGTATGGACAGGGGGCCCGAA.

Remarks on this clone: Mouse gene names and germline throughout. The DNA ends 4 residues before the CDR3 does, and the rest of the CDR3 is filled in from the germline J gene. The V call is TRBV13-1, the J call TRBJ2-7; 9 bases are shared with TRBD2. Losses at the gene ends were 6 bases for V and 3 bases for J; bases not matched to a gene: 4. The CDR3 has 13 amino acids. Germline V gene data show CDR1 as NSHNY and CDR2 as SYGAGN. CDR3 bases read: TGTGCCAGCAAAAGGGACTGGGACTAT. Translation gives CASKRDWDY. From start to end, the CDR3 is CASKRDWDYEQYF.

This clone was found a few times. Gene names denote mouse genes. The DNA ends 4 residues before the CDR3 does, and the rest of the CDR3 is filled in from the germline J gene. V gene TRBV17 combines with J gene TRBJ2-1, with D perhaps TRBD1 (7 bases). The CDR3 sequence is 15 residues long. In germline, CDR1 is MNHDT, CDR2 YYDKIL. The V and J ends lost 1 base and 2 bases respectively, with 9 bases between them. This chain's CDR3 is CASSRVGGDYAEQFF. The part of the CDR3 DNA that was read is TGTGCTAGCAGTAGAGTAGGGGGCGACTATGCT.

This clone came up many times. Mouse germline and gene names are used. The read terminates 4 residues ahead of where the CDR3 ends, so the germline J gene completes it. The chain is built from TRBV19 and TRBJ2-2, with 9 bases aligning to TRBD1. The CDR3 sequence is 13 residues long. The V and J ends lost 7 bases and 2 bases, in that order; junction bases with no gene match: 0. Germline loops: CDR1 FNHDT, CDR2 SITEND (reference sequence). The CDR3 DNA, read in part, is TGTGCCAGCGGACAGGGGAACACCGGG. It translates to CASGQGNTG. The whole CDR3 region reads CASGQGNTGQLYF.

To note about this clone: All gene names here are mouse names. The DNA read from the CDR3 is TGTGCCAGCAGTCCTCGGACAGGCTAT. This codes for CASSPRTGY. The complete CDR3 protein is CASSPRTGYEQYF. This chain connects TRBV13-1 to TRBJ2-7; 7 bases map to TRBD1. The read terminates 4 residues before the CDR3 end, so the remaining end is supplied by the germline J gene. This CDR3 is 13 amino acids long. V gave up 4 bases and J gave up 3 bases; unmatched junction bases: 4. The germline CDR1 and CDR2 sequences are NSHNY and SYGAGN.

With respect to this clone: The genes are named according to mouse. The observed sequence ends 4 residues before the CDR3 terminus, with the missing tail filled in from the germline J gene. The J gene is TRBJ2-2, the V gene TRBV14; 12 positions agree with TRBD1. The CDR3 loop spans 17 amino acids. CDR1 is SGHDT, CDR2 FRDEAV, per germline. V gave up 5 bases and J gave up 4 bases; unmatched junction bases: 9. The covered CDR3 bases are TGTGCCAGCAGGGCCGGGACAGGGGGCCCGGGCACCGGG. Encoded protein: CASRAGTGGPGTG. The whole CDR3 sequence is CASRAGTGGPGTGQLYF.

This clone was detected ten times or more. The genes and germline here are from mouse. The sequence runs out 4 residues before the end of the CDR3; the remainder is reconstructed from the germline J gene. J is TRBJ1-2 and V is TRBV1, with D unresolved. Trimming left V 0 bases short and J 0 bases short, with 8 bases between. This CDR3 has 15 residues. The germline CDR1 and CDR2 sequences are NSQYPW and LRSPGD (reference sequence). The CDR3 region is CTCSAETNANSDYTF. The sequenced CDR3 bases are TGCACCTGCAGTGCAGAGACAAACGCAAACTCC.

This clone occurred a few times. The gene symbols are mouse symbols. Read coverage stops 4 residues before the CDR3 terminus; the germline J gene supplies the remainder. This chain links TRBV13-3 with TRBJ2-5; 7 bases map to TRBD2. Germline V gene lookup returns CDR1 NNHDY and CDR2 SYVADS. The CDR3 is made up of 16 amino acids. With V trimmed by 0 bases and J by 0 bases, 4 bases remained unmatched. The chain's CDR3 is CASSDAGWGNQDTQYF. CDR3 bases read: TGTGCCAGCAGTGATGCTGGCTGGGGGAACCAAGAC.

This clone was detected only a few times. Gene and germline names: mouse. Coverage ceases 4 residues before the CDR3 finishes, and the germline J gene fills in the end. V gene TRBV13-3 combines with J gene TRBJ2-7; no clear D. Germline V gives CDR1 NNHDY, CDR2 SYVADS. The CDR3 sequence is 13 residues long. The CDR3 is CASSPTRRDEQYF. The sequenced CDR3 bases are TGTGCCAGCAGTCCGACAAGGAGGGAT.

Note on this clone: All gene names here are mouse names. The sequenced part of the CDR3 DNA is TGTGCCAGCAGTTCTCGACTGGGTAGTGCAGAA. This sequence encodes CASSSRLGSAE. Given in full, the CDR3 is CASSSRLGSAETLYF. The rearrangement joins TRBV19 to TRBJ2-3; 7 bases match TRBD2. The CDR3 end is not reached by the read, which stops 4 residues before it; the germline J gene fills it in. CDR3 length equals 15 residues. Germline loops: CDR1 FNHDT, CDR2 SITEND (reference sequence). Trimming at V came to 4 bases and at J to 0 bases, leaving 5 bases not matched to a gene.

This clone has a handful of counts. TCRdb gives a protein that differs at residue 10 from what the DNA encodes, so the protein here is translated from the DNA. Gene names are mouse gene names. Read coverage stops 3 residues before the CDR3 terminus; the germline J gene supplies the remainder. The V gene is TRBV13-3, the J gene TRBJ1-6, with D maybe TRBD1 (5 bases). TRBJ1-6 counts as an open reading frame of uncertain function. The V gene lost 4 bases and the J gene lost 7 bases, with 9 bases spanning the gap. Germline V lookup: CDR1 NNHDY, CDR2 SYVADS. This CDR3 contains 13 residues. The CDR3 sequence is CASSTGINSPLYF. CDR3 DNA (partial): TGTGCCAGCAGTACAGGAATCAATTCGCCC.

This clone was picked up a small number of times. Each gene name is a mouse one. The CDR3 is cut off 4 residues early in the read; its end comes from the germline J gene. The rearrangement joins TRBV13-2 to TRBJ2-3, with 10 positions matching TRBD2. This CDR3 is 16 amino acids long. Germline V gene sequence: CDR1 NNHNN, CDR2 SYGAGS (reference sequence). The ends lost 6 bases at V and 0 bases at J; junction bases unmatched: 7. CDR3 in amino acids: CASVPGLGPSAETLYF. The sequenced CDR3 bases are TGTGCCAGCGTTCCGGGACTGGGGCCTAGTGCAGAA.